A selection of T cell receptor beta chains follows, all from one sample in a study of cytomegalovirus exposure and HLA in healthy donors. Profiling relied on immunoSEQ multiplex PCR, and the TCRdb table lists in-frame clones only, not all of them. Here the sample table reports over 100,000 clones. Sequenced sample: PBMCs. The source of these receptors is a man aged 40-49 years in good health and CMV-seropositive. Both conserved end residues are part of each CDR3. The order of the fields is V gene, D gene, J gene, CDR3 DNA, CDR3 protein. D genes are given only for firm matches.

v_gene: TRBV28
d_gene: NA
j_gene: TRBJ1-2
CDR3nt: TGTGCCAGCAGTCTGCCTAGGGGCTATGGCTACACCTTC
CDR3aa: CASSLPRGYGYTF

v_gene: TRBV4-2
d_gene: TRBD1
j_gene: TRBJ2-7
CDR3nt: TGTGCCAGCAGCCAAGAAGGAACAGGGGAAGACGAGCAGTACTTC
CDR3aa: CASSQEGTGEDEQYF

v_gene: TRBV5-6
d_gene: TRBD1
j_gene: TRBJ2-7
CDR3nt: TGTGCCAGCAGCCTACTACCGGGACAGGGGGCCTACGAGCAGTACTTC
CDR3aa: CASSLLPGQGAYEQYF

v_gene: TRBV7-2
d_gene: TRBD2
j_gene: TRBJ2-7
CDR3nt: TGTGCCAGCAGCCTCCGGGAGGGGGGACCTTACGAGCAGTACTTC
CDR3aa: CASSLREGGPYEQYF

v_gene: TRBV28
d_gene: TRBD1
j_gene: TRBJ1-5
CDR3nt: TGTGCCAGCAGCCAGGACAGGGCTAAGAATCAGCCCCAGCATTTT
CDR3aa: CASSQDRAKNQPQHF

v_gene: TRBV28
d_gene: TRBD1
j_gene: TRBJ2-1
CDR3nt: TGTGCCAGCAGTTCCCGGGACAGCCCACGGGTGGATGAGCAGTTCTTC
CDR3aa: CASSSRDSPRVDEQFF

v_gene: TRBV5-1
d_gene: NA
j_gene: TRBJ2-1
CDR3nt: TGCGCCAGCAGCAGGGCGGTCACGGGAGATCAGGATGAGCAGTTCTTC
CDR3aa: CASSRAVTGDQDEQFF

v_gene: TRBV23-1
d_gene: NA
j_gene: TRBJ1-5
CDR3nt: TGCGCCAGCAGCCCACAGGTTGGGGTTAATCAGCCCCAGCATTTT
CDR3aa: CASSPQVGVNQPQHF

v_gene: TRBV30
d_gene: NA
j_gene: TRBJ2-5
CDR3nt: TGTGCCTGGAGTGGGGAGGCGTTTCCCCGACAAGAGACCCAGTACTTC
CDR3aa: CAWSGEAFPRQETQYF

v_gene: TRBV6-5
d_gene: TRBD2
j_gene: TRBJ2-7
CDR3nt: TGTGCCAGCAGTTACTCGACCAGCGGGAGGGCCGAGCAGTACTTC
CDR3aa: CASSYSTSGRAEQYF

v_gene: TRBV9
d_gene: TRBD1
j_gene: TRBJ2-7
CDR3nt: TGTGCCAGCAGCGTAGGGGGACAGGGGTACGAGCAGTACTTC
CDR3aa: CASSVGGQGYEQYF

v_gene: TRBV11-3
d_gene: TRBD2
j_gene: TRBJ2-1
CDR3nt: TGTGCCAGCAGCTTAGGTAGGACTAGCGGCGACAATGAGCAGTTCTTC
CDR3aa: CASSLGRTSGDNEQFF

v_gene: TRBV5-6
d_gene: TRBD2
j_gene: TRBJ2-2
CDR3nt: TGTGCCAGCAGCTGGGGGACTAGCGGGACGGGCACCGGGGAGCTGTTTTTT
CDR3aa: CASSWGTSGTGTGELFF

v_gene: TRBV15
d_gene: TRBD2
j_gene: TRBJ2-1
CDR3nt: TGTGCCACCAGCAGTCCTCTAGCGGGGATCTACAATGAGCAGTTCTTC
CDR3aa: CATSSPLAGIYNEQFF

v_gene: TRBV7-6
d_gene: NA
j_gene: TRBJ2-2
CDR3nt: TGTGCCAGCAGCTTAGGGCCCAGGTCTCACACCGGGGAGCTGTTTTTT
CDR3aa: CASSLGPRSHTGELFF

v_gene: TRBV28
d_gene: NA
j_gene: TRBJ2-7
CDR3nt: TGTGCCACTCGGGACACCCAACCGACCTACGAGCAGTACTTC
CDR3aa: CATRDTQPTYEQYF

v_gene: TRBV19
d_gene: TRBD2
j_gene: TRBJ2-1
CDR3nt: TGTGCCAGTAGTCTAACTAGCGGGCCCTACAATGAGCAGTTCTTC
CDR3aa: CASSLTSGPYNEQFF

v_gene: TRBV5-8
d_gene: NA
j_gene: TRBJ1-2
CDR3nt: TGTGCCAGCAGCTTGGGCAGTTTTGGCTACACCTTC
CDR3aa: CASSLGSFGYTF

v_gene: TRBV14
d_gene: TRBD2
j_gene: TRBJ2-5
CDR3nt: TGTGCCAGCAGCCGAAAACTAGCGGGGTTCCAAGAGACCCAGTACTTC
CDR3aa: CASSRKLAGFQETQYF

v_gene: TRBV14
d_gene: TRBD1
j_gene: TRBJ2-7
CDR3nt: TGTGCCAGCAGCCTTACCGGGACAGCGGTCTACGAGCAGTACTTC
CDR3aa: CASSLTGTAVYEQYF

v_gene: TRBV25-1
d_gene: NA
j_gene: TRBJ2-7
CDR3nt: TGTGCCAGCAGTGAATTTCTGACTAGTAGTGAGCAGTACTTC
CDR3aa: CASSEFLTSSEQYF

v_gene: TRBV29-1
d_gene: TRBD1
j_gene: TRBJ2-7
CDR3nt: TGCAGCGTTGACGGTGACAGGGGTTACGAGCAGTACTTC
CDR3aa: CSVDGDRGYEQYF

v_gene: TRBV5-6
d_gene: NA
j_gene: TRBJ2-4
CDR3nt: TGTGCCAGCAGCTTGGATGGAGGGGTCGTCAAAAACATTCAGTACTTC
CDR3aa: CASSLDGGVVKNIQYF

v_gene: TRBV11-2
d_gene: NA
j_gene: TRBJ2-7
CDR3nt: TGTGCCAGCAGCTTAATCAGTCACAGAGGGCGGTACGAGCAGTACTTC
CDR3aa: CASSLISHRGRYEQYF

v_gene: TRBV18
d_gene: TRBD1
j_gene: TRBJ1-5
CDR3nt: TGTGCCAGCTCACCGGACAGGGGGCTTCAGCCCCAGCATTTT
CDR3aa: CASSPDRGLQPQHF

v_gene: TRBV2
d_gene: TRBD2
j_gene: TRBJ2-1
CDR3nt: TGTGCCAGCAACGGACTAGCGGGAATAAACAATGAGCAGTTCTTC
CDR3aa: CASNGLAGINNEQFF

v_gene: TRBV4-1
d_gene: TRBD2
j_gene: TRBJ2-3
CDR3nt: TGCGCCAGCAGCCAAGATCAGGGCGGGAGTCAGGCAGATACGCAGTATTTT
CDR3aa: CASSQDQGGSQADTQYF

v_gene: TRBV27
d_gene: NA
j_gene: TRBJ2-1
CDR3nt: TGTGCCAGCAGTTTATCTGACAGTTTAGGTTCCTACAATGAGCAGTTCTTC
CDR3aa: CASSLSDSLGSYNEQFF

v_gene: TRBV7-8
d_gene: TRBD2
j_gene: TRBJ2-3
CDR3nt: TGTGCCAGCAGCGGATCGGCCGGGACTAGCGGGAGTTTGGGCACAGATACGCAGTATTTT
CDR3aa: CASSGSAGTSGSLGTDTQYF

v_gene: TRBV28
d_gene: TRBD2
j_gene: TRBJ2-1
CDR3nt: TGTGCCAGCAGTTTAGGGACTAGCGGGCTGTTTTCTTTTTCCTACAATGAGCAGTTCTTC
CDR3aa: CASSLGTSGLFSFSYNEQFF

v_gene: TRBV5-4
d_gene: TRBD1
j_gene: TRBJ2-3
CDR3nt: TGTGCCAGCAGCGCCTCGAGGGGGCATACGCAGTATTTT
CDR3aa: CASSASRGHTQYF

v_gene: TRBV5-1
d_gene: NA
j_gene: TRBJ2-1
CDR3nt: TGCGCCAGCAGCTTGGCGGGCAGGGGTGACGCAGCTGAGCAGTTCTTC
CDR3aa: CASSLAGRGDAAEQFF

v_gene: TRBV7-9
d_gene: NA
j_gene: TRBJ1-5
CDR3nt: TGTGCCAGCAGCTTTTTGGGGGCTGGAGGCAATCAGCCCCAGCATTTT
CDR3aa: CASSFLGAGGNQPQHF

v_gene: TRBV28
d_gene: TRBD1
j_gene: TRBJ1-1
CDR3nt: TGTGCCAGCATTCATTCCAGGGGGAGAGACACTGAAGCTTTCTTT
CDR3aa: CASIHSRGRDTEAFF

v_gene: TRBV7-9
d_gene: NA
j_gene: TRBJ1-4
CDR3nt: TGTGCCAGCAGCTTTTATGTGGAGGAAAAACTGTTTTTT
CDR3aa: CASSFYVEEKLFF

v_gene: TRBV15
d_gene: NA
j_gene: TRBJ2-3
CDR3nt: TGTGCCATTACCCGTGGCAGGAGCACAGATACGCAGTATTTT
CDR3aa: CAITRGRSTDTQYF

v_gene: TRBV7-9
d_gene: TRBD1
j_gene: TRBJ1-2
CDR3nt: TGTGCCAGCAGCCCTACCGGGACAGCTAACTATGGCTACACCTTC
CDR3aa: CASSPTGTANYGYTF

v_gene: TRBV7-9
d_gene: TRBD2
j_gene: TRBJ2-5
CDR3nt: TGTGCCAGCAGCCAGACTAGCGGACAAGAGACCCAGTACTTC
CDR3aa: CASSQTSGQETQYF

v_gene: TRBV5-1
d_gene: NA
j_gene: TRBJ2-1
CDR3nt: TGCGCCAGCAGCTTGGCTACCCCGGGAGTCGCCTACAATGAGCAGTTCTTC
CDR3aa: CASSLATPGVAYNEQFF

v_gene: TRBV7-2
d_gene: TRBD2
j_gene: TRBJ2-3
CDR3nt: TGTGCCAGCAGCTCCGGGACTAGTGATACGCAGTATTTT
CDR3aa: CASSSGTSDTQYF

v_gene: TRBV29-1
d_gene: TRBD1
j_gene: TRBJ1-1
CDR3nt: TGCAGCGTTGACAAGGACAGGGCGTTGAACACTGAAGCTTTCTTT
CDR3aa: CSVDKDRALNTEAFF

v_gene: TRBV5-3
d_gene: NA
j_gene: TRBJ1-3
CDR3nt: TGTGCCAGAAGCTTGTTTCCGACTGACATATATTTT
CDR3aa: CARSLFPTDIYF

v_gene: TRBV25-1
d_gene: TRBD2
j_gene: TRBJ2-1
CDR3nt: TGTGCCAGCAGTTTTCCGGGACTAGCGGGAGCTGGTGAGCAGTTCTTC
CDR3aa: CASSFPGLAGAGEQFF

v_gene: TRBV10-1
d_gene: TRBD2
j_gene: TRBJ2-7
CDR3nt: TGCGCCAGCATGAGCGGCGGGAGCCAGGGCTCCTACGAGCAGTACTTC
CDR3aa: CASMSGGSQGSYEQYF

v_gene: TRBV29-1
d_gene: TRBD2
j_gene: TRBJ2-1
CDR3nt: TGCAGCGCGATTTTAGCGGGAGTTGGGCTTGGCAATGAGCAGTTCTTC
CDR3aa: CSAILAGVGLGNEQFF

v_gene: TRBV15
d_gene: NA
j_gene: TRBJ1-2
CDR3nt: TGTGCCACCAGCAGAGATTTCAAGATCTCTATTAACTATGGCTACACCTTC
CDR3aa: CATSRDFKISINYGYTF

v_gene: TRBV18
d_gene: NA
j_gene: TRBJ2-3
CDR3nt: TGTGCCAGCTCACCGGTGGGGGGAAGAACAGATACGCAGTATTTT
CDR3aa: CASSPVGGRTDTQYF